Presented here are 29 T cell receptor beta chains from one specimen sequenced in a study of identical twins listed by TCRdb under 2016. The protocol used for the library was 5' RACE. Data came from an Illumina HiSeq 2000. TCRdb reworked the public reads: Q25 trimming with fastp, MiXCR clone assembly, productive beta chains retained. Records with the same CDR3 protein are collapsed into one entry carrying the most frequent genes and DNA. The sample data list about 430,000 distinct CDR3 sequences, and roughly 20% of these were observed just once. The ten largest make up around 12% of the sample. Material for sequencing was naive T cells sorted from blood. The cell subset or site label, read with the paper, signifies: cells isolated with a human naive T-cell isolation kit. All receptors derive from a man aged 50 to 60 in good health.

In its sample, this clonotype was seen many times. This chain links TRBV5-1 with TRBJ2-7; 9 positions agree with TRBD1. V lost 4 bases to trimming and J lost 3 bases; unmatched junction nucleotides: 8. The CDR3 covers 15 residues. Germline V gene data show CDR1 as SGHRS and CDR2 as YFSETQ. CDR3 sequence (DNA): TGCGCCAGCAGCCGAGGGACAGGGTCGCACTACGAGCAGTACTTC. Translation gives CASSRGTGSHYEQYF.

CDR3 coding DNA: TGTGCCACCAGTGAATGGGACCGCCCGAGCGAGCAGTACTTC. Translating it yields CATSEWDRPSEQYF. This rearrangement joins TRBV24-1 to TRBJ2-7; D tentatively reads TRBD1 or TRBD2 (5 bases each). The CDR3 covers 14 residues. Per the germline V gene, CDR1 is KGHDR and CDR2 is SFDVKD. Trimming cost V 4 bases and J 6 bases, with 15 bases left between them.

V is TRBV5-1 and J is TRBJ2-1, with TRBD2 matching 9 bases. Germline loops: CDR1 SGHRS, CDR2 YFSETQ. The CDR3 loop spans 15 amino acids. J lost 0 bases, V lost 7 bases, and 5 bases had no gene match. CDR3 nucleotides: TGCGCCAGCGCCGATAGCGGGAGCTCCTACAATGAGCAGTTCTTC. Translated, it gives CASADSGSSYNEQFF.

This clonotype has only a few counts. The J gene is TRBJ2-7, the V gene TRBV20-1, with TRBD1 matching over 10 bases. CDR1 is DFQATT, CDR2 SNEGSKA, per germline (reference sequence). The CDR3 totals 14 residues. Trimming at V came to 5 bases and at J to 0 bases, leaving 4 bases not matched to a gene. CDR3 amino acids: CSAYDRGLSYEQYF. In DNA form, the CDR3 reads TGCAGTGCTTACGACAGGGGGCTCTCCTACGAGCAGTACTTC.

This clonotype has at least ten counts. The chain carries TRBV7-2 and TRBJ1-1; no clear D gene. V dropped 0 bases and J dropped 1 base, with 9 bases sitting between them. The germline V gene has CDR1 SGHTA and CDR2 FQGNSA. CDR3 size: 15 residues. This chain's CDR3 is CASSLAVGRNTEAFF. The DNA for the CDR3 is TGTGCCAGCAGCTTAGCGGTGGGAAGGAACACTGAAGCTTTCTTT. Looking up the rest from reference TRBV7-2 and TRBJ1-1 gives the full variable domain: GAGVSQSPSNKVTEKGKDVELRCDPISGHTALYWYRQSLGQGLEFLIYFQGNSAPDKSGLPSDRFSAERTGGSVSTLTIQRTQQEDSAVYLCASSLAVGRNTEAFFGQGTRLTVV.

The rearrangement joins TRBV4-3 to TRBJ1-1; 7 bases align to TRBD1. After removal of 5 bases from V and 5 bases from J, the junction contained 11 bases not matched to a gene. CDR1 LGHNA and CDR2 YSLEER come from the germline V gene. This CDR3 is built from 15 residues. The CDR3, as DNA: TGCGCCAGCAGCGGAAGGTCCACAGGGGATACTGAAGCTTTCTTT. Amino acids: CASSGRSTGDTEAFF.

This chain joins TRBV28 and TRBJ1-5; the D is unclear. This CDR3 is built from 12 residues. V lost 7 bases and J lost 11, with 15 bases in between. Germline CDR1 MDHEN, CDR2 SYDVKM. The CDR3 region is CASKAAGLAQHF. In nucleotides, the CDR3 is TGTGCCAGCAAGGCCGCCGGATTGGCCCAGCATTTT.

This clonotype was found a few times. The V and J genes are TRBV6-1 and TRBJ2-1; 11 positions agree with TRBD1. Per germline, CDR1 MNHNS and CDR2 SASEGT. The CDR3 covers 15 residues. V was clipped by 6 bases and J by 9 bases; unmatched bases: 10. This CDR3 reads CASSLIGQGAAEQFF. DNA of the CDR3: TGTGCCAGCAGCCTAATCGGACAGGGGGCCGCTGAGCAGTTCTTC.

This clonotype appeared a few times. V and J are TRBV5-1 and TRBJ1-1; tentatively, D is TRBD1 (6 bases). The CDR3 runs to 13 residues. V gave up 4 bases and J gave up 5 bases, with 12 bases separating them. CDR1 is SGHRS and CDR2 is YFSETQ in the germline V gene. CDR3 loop: CASSPRGGTEAFF. For the CDR3, the DNA is TGCGCCAGCAGCCCCAGAGGGGGGACTGAAGCTTTCTTT.

This clonotype was detected many times. This chain connects TRBV5-1 to TRBJ2-5; 9 bases are a match to TRBD2. CDR1 and CDR2 from the germline V gene are SGHRS and YFSETQ. V was clipped by 3 bases and J by 3 bases; unmatched bases: 3. There are 14 residues in the CDR3. The CDR3 bases are TGCGCCAGCAGCTATAGCGGGAGCAAAGAGACCCAGTACTTC. Translating it yields CASSYSGSKETQYF.

The V gene is TRBV30, the J gene TRBJ2-1, with 9 bases matching TRBD2. Trimming cost V 2 bases and J 9 bases; bases outside gene matches: 11. In germline, CDR1 is GTSNPN, CDR2 SVGIG (reference sequence). The CDR3 sequence is 15 residues long. CDR3 loop: CAWSNVRLADSEQFF. In nucleotides, the CDR3 is TGTGCCTGGAGTAATGTTAGACTAGCGGACAGTGAGCAGTTCTTC.

The chain uses TRBV7-2 and TRBJ2-7, with 10 bases aligning to TRBD2. The V and J ends lost 5 bases and 7 bases, in that order; junction bases with no gene match: 8. CDR3 length: 14 residues. Per the germline V gene, CDR1 is SGHTA and CDR2 is FQGNSA. Here the CDR3 DNA reads TGTGCCAGCAGCCCCCGAGCGGGAGGGTTTGAGCAGTACTTC. This encodes CASSPRAGGFEQYF.

The rearrangement links TRBV29-1 to TRBJ2-1; 9 positions match TRBD2. Trimming took 2 bases from V and 4 from J; bases not matched to a gene: 6. Germline V gene lookup returns CDR1 SQVTM and CDR2 ANQGSEA. This CDR3 spans 15 amino acids. CDR3 nucleotide sequence: TGCAGCGTTGAATTCCCTAGCGGGAAGTACAATGAGCAGTTCTTC. It yields the protein CSVEFPSGKYNEQFF.

The rearrangement links TRBV30 to TRBJ2-2; D uncertain. With 2 bases removed from V and 6 bases from J, the gap between germline ends came to 16 bases. The CDR3 has 15 residues. The germline CDR1 and CDR2 sequences are GTSNPN and SVGIG (reference sequence). Here the CDR3 reads CAWSIGYSASGELFF. Here the CDR3 DNA reads TGTGCCTGGAGTATAGGGTATTCGGCATCCGGGGAGCTGTTTTTT.

This chain uses TRBV11-2 with TRBJ2-7; 9 nucleotides agree with TRBD1. V shed 3 bases and J 7 bases; nucleotides not matched to a gene: 10. Germline loops: CDR1 SGHAT, CDR2 FQNNGV. The CDR3 consists of 15 residues. The chain's CDR3 is CASSFSDRGAREQYF. As DNA, the CDR3 is TGTGCCAGCAGCTTTTCGGACAGGGGAGCAAGGGAGCAGTACTTC.

This rearrangement joins TRBV7-2 to TRBJ2-7; maybe TRBD1 (5 bases). This CDR3 spans 13 amino acids. Trimming took off 4 bases at V and 3 bases at J, with 10 bases between the two ends. Germline V gene sequence: CDR1 SGHTA, CDR2 FQGNSA. The CDR3 sequence is CASSSDTYYEQYF. The CDR3 bases are TGTGCCAGCAGCTCGGACACCTACTACGAGCAGTACTTC.

The chain links TRBV5-8 to TRBJ2-3; 7 nucleotides match TRBD1. The germline gives CDR1 SGHTS, CDR2 YDEGEE. The CDR3 is 15 amino acids. With V trimmed by 0 bases and J by 2 bases, 3 bases remained unmatched. CDR3 nucleotide sequence: TGTGCCAGCAGCTTGGGGCAGGGGGACACAGATACGCAGTATTTT. Translation gives CASSLGQGDTDTQYF.

The chain carries TRBV7-2 and TRBJ2-5, with unresolved D. This CDR3 has 15 residues. CDR1 is SGHTA, CDR2 FQGNSA, per germline. V lost 4 bases and J lost 2, with 14 bases in between. CDR3 nucleotides: TGTGCCAGCAGCTCAGCCCACTACCCACAAGAGACCCAGTACTTC. This encodes CASSSAHYPQETQYF.

This chain uses TRBV5-4 with TRBJ2-2; 8 bases are a match to TRBD2. Germline V gene lookup returns CDR1 SGHNT and CDR2 YYREEE (reference sequence). This CDR3 has 12 amino acids. J lost 5 bases, V lost 6 bases, and 0 bases had no gene match. Here the CDR3 reads CASTGGTGELFF. CDR3 nucleotides: TGTGCCAGCACGGGGGGGACCGGGGAGCTGTTTTTT.

In this sample, this clonotype turned up many times. The chain links TRBV6-1 to TRBJ2-1, with TRBD1 matching over 12 bases. The CDR3 sequence is 14 residues long. J lost 9 bases, V lost 7 bases, and 7 bases had no gene match. Germline lookup yields CDR1 MNHNS and CDR2 SASEGT. The CDR3 DNA is TGTGCCAGCATGCCGGGACAGGGGGCAGGTGAGCAGTTCTTC. It yields the protein CASMPGQGAGEQFF.

This clonotype was counted ten times or more. This chain connects TRBV6-2 or TRBV6-3 to TRBJ2-7; 7 bases are shared with TRBD2. The J segment lost 2 bases and the V segment lost 5 bases, leaving 9 bases of the junction unmatched. The germline V gene encodes CDR1 MNHEY and CDR2 SVGEGT. CDR3 length: 15 amino acids. CDR3 nucleotide sequence: TGTGCCAGCAGTCGACTAGCTACTCTACCCTACGAGCAGTACTTC. Translated: CASSRLATLPYEQYF.

This clonotype was seen only a few times. The chain links TRBV7-8 to TRBJ2-5, with D hard to call. Trimming pared 1 base from V and 0 bases from J, leaving 18 bases between. Germline V gene sequence: CDR1 SGHVS, CDR2 FQNEAQ. This CDR3 is built from 18 residues. The CDR3 region is CASSLEVFARLYQETQYF. For the CDR3, the DNA is TGTGCCAGCAGCTTAGAGGTTTTCGCCAGGCTCTACCAAGAGACCCAGTACTTC.

This clonotype was found a few times. The chain uses TRBV13 and TRBJ2-7; D possibly matches TRBD1 or TRBD2 (5 bases each). The germline CDR1 and CDR2 sequences are PRHDT and FYEKMQ (reference sequence). V shed 3 bases and J shed 6 bases, with 15 bases lying between them. The CDR3 sequence is 14 residues long. DNA of the CDR3: TGTGCCAGCAGCTTTGGCAGGGCGGGCTCCGAGCAGTACTTC. It is translated as CASSFGRAGSEQYF.

This chain joins TRBV4-1 and TRBJ1-5; TRBD1 aligns across 8 bases. From germline, CDR1 is MGHRA and CDR2 YSYEKL. After removal of 5 bases from V and 0 bases from J, the junction contained 6 bases not matched to a gene. The CDR3 covers 16 residues. The CDR3 loop reads CASSWDRSYSNQPQHF. The CDR3, as DNA: TGCGCCAGCAGCTGGGACAGGTCCTATAGCAATCAGCCCCAGCATTTT.

This clonotype came up many times. J is TRBJ2-1 and V is TRBV29-1; D possibly corresponds to TRBD2 (5 bases). The germline V and J ends were trimmed by 0 bases and 7 bases, with 7 bases remaining between them. Germline lookup yields CDR1 SQVTM and CDR2 ANQGSEA. This CDR3 contains 12 residues. The CDR3 sequence is CSVEDSGNEQFF. For the CDR3, the DNA is TGCAGCGTTGAAGATTCGGGGAATGAGCAGTTCTTC.

This clonotype came up a few times. The V gene is TRBV28, the J gene TRBJ1-1, with D hard to call. V gave up 7 bases and J gave up 1 base, with 13 bases separating them. Per germline, CDR1 MDHEN and CDR2 SYDVKM. CDR3 size: 14 residues. The CDR3 loop is CASTGGPGNTEAFF. The CDR3 nucleotides are TGTGCCAGCACGGGAGGGCCAGGGAACACTGAAGCTTTCTTT.

This chain joins TRBV20-1 and TRBJ2-7; 8 bases agree with TRBD2. CDR3 size: 14 residues. Trimming took 6 bases from V and 0 from J; bases not matched to a gene: 7. Germline V CDR1 and CDR2: DFQATT, SNEGSKA (reference sequence). This CDR3 reads CSATGTRGSYEQYF. In nucleotides, the CDR3 is TGCAGTGCAACCGGGACTAGGGGCTCCTACGAGCAGTACTTC.

The chain recombines TRBV7-9 with TRBJ2-3; a weak D match, TRBD1 (6 bases). The germline CDR1 and CDR2 sequences are SEHNR and FQNEAQ (reference sequence). The CDR3 length is 13 residues. Trimming cost V 9 bases and J 0 bases, with 10 bases left between them. CDR3 region: CARQGISTDTQYF. The CDR3 coding sequence is TGTGCCAGACAGGGAATAAGCACAGATACGCAGTATTTT. The entire variable domain, with the rest obtained from reference TRBV7-9 and TRBJ2-3, is as follows: DTGVSQNPRHKITKRGQNVTFRCDPISEHNRLYWYRQTLGQGPEFLTYFQNEAQLEKSRLLSDRFSAERPKGSFSTLEIQRTEQGDSAMYLCARQGISTDTQYFGPGTRLTVL.

The table lists this clonotype with a few counts. This sequence joins TRBV5-1 and TRBJ2-2, with D perhaps TRBD2 (5 bases). Germline CDR1 SGHRS, CDR2 YFSETQ. Trimming shortened V by 5 bases and J by 3 bases, and 11 bases separated the two germline ends. There are 14 residues in the CDR3. The CDR3, as DNA: TGCGCCAGCAGGACTAAGGGTGACACCGGGGAGCTGTTTTTT. It is translated as CASRTKGDTGELFF.